This T cell receptor (beta chain) was retrieved from a study of PD-1 blockade in classical Hodgkin lymphoma. Study-level findings and limits: Repertoire differences lack defined causes, possibly disease activity or prior therapy. Reports described newly diagnosed patients as having lower baseline TCR diversity than healthy donors.

Time point specified: newly diagnosed, previously untreated cHL patient sample. Thawed PBMCs were the source of CD8+ T cells, obtained through magnetic negative selection. For comparison, PBMCs from newly diagnosed, untreated classical Hodgkin lymphoma were used. TCRdb's table, derived via immunoSEQ multiplex PCR, lists solely in-frame clones and lacks some. This table holds around 10,000 clones, around 84% found once. To note about this clone: Its antigen is currently unknown.

Losses at the gene ends were 8 bases for V and 5 bases for J; bases not matched to a gene: 11. The CDR3 sequence is 15 residues long. Germline V gene sequence: CDR1 MDHEN, CDR2 SYDVKM. The clonotype comes from a human donor with classical Hodgkin lymphoma. Sequencing was carried out using CD8+ T cells from blood. This chain uses TRBV28 with TRBJ2-2; 7 nucleotides align to TRBD2. CDR3 coding DNA: TGTGCCAGCGGCGGAGGAAGGGAGGGGACCGGGGAGCTGTTTTTT. Protein sequence: CASGGGREGTGELFF.